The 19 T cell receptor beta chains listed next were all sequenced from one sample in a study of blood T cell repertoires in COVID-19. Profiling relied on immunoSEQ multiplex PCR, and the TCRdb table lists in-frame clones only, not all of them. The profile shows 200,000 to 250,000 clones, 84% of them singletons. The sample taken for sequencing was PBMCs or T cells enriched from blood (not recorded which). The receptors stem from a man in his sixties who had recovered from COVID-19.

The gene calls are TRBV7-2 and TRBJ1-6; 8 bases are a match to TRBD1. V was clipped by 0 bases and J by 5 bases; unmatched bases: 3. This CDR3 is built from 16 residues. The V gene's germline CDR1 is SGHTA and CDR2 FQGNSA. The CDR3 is CASSLAGQGNNSPLHF. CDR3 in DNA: TGTGCCAGCAGCTTAGCCGGACAGGGAAATAATTCACCCCTCCACTTT.

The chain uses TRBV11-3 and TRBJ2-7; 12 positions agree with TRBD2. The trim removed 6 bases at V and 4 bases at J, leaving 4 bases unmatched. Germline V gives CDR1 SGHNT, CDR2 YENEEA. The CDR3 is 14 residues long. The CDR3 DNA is TGTGCCAGCAGTAAAGGGACTAGCGGGTACGAGCAGTACTTC. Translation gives CASSKGTSGYEQYF.

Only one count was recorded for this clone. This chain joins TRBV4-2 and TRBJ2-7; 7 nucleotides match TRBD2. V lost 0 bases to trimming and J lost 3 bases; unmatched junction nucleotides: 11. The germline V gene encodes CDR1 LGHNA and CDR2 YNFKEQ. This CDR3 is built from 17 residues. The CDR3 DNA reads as TGTGCCAGCAGCCAAGATTCCCGAAGCGGGGCCAGCTACGAGCAGTACTTC. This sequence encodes CASSQDSRSGASYEQYF.

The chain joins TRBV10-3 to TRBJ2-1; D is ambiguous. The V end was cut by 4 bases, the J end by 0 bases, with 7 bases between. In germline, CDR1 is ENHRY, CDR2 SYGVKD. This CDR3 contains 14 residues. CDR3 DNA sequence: TGTGCCATCAGTGGTGTGAGCTCCTACAATGAGCAGTTCTTC. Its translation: CAISGVSSYNEQFF.

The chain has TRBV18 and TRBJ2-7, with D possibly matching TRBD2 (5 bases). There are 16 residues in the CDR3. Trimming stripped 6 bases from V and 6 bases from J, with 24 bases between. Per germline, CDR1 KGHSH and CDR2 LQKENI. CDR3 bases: TGTGCCAGCTCCCCTCGCCAGGACTTCGCTCCGGGCGAGCAGTACTTC. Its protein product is CASSPRQDFAPGEQYF.

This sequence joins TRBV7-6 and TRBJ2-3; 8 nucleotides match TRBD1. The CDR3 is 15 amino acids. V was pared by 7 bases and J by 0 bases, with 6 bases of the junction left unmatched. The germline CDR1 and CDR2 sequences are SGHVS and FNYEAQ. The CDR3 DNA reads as TGTGCCAGCACCACAGGGGGATCGAGCACAGATACGCAGTATTTT. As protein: CASTTGGSSTDTQYF.

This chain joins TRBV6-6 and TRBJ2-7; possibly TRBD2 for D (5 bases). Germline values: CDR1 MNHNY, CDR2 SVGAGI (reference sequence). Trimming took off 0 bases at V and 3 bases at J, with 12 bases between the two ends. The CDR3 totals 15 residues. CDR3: CASSYSVGVRYEQYF. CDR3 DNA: TGTGCCAGCAGTTACTCAGTCGGGGTACGCTACGAGCAGTACTTC.

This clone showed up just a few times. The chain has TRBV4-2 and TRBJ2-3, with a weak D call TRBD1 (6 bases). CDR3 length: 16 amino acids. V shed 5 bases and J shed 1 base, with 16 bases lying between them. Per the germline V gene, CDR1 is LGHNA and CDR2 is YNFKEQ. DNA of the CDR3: TGTGCCAGCAGCGCCCAACAGGGTATCGGCACAGATACGCAGTATTTT. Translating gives CASSAQQGIGTDTQYF.

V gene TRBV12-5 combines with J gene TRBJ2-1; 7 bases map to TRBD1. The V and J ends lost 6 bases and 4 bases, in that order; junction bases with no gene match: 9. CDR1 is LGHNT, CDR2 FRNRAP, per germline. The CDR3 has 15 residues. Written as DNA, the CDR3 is TGTGCTAGTGGGGGGACAGTTGGGGTGTACAATGAGCAGTTCTTC. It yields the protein CASGGTVGVYNEQFF.

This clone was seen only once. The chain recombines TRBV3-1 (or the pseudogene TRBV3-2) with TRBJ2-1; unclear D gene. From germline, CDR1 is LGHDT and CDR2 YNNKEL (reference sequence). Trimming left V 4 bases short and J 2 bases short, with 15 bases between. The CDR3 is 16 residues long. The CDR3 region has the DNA TGTGCCAGCAGCCTGAATAGCCCGGATACCTACAATGAGCAGTTCTTC. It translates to CASSLNSPDTYNEQFF.

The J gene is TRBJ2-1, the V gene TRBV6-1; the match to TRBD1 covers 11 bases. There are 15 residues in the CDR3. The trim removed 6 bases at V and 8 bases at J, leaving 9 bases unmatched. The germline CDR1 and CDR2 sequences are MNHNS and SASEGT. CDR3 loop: CASSHRDRGLHEQFF. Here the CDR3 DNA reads TGTGCCAGCAGCCACCGGGACAGGGGGTTGCATGAGCAGTTCTTC.

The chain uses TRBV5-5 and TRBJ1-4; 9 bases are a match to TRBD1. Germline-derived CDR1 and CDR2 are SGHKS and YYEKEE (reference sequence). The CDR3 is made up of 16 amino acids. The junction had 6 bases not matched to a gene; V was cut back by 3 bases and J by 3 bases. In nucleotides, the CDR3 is TGTGCCAGCAGCTCTGGGACAGGGCGGGCTAATGAAAAACTGTTTTTT. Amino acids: CASSSGTGRANEKLFF.

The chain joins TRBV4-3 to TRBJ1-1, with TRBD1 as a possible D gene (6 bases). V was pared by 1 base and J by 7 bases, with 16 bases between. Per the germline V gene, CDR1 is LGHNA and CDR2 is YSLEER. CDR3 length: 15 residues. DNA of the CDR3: TGCGCCAGCAGCCAAGTCATGGGGGGCGGGGGTGAAGCTTTCTTT. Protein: CASSQVMGGGGEAFF.

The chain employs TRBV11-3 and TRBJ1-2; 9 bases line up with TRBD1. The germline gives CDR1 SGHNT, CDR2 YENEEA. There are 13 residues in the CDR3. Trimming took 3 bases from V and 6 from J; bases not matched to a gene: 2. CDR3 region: CASSLTGGNGYTF. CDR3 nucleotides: TGTGCCAGCAGCTTGACAGGGGGAAATGGCTACACCTTC.

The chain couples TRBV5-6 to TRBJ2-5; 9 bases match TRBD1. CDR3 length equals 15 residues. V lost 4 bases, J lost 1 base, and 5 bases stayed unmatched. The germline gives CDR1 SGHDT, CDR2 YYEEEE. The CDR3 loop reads CASSLGDRVQETQYF. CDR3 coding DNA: TGTGCCAGCAGCCTTGGGGACAGGGTCCAAGAGACCCAGTACTTC.

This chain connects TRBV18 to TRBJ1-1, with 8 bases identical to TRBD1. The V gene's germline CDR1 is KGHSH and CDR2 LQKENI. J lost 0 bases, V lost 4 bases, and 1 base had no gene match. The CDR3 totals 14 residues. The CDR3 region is CASSLQGVNTEAFF. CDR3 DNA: TGTGCCAGCTCACTACAGGGGGTGAACACTGAAGCTTTCTTT.

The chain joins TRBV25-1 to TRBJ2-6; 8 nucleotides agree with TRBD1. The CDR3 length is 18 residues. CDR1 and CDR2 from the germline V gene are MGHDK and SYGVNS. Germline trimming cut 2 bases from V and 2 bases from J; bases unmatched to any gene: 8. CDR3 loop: CASSESGQGFPGANVLTF. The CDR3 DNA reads TGTGCCAGCAGTGAAAGTGGACAGGGTTTCCCTGGGGCCAACGTCCTGACTTTC.

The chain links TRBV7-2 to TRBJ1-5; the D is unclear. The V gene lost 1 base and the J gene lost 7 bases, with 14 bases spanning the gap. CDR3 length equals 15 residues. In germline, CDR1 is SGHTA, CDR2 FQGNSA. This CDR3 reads CASSLEAGRWQPQHF. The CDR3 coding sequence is TGTGCCAGCAGCTTAGAGGCTGGCAGGTGGCAGCCCCAGCATTTT.

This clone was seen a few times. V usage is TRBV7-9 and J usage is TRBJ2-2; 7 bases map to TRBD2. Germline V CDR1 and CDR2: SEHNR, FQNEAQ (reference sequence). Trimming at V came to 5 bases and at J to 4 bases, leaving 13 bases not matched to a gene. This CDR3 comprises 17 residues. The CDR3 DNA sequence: TGTGCCAGCAGCGCATCCCCGGGACTATCCCTCACCGGGGAGCTGTTTTTT. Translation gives CASSASPGLSLTGELFF. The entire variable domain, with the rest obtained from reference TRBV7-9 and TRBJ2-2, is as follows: DTGVSQNPRHKITKRGQNVTFRCDPISEHNRLYWYRQTLGQGPEFLTYFQNEAQLEKSRLLSDRFSAERPKGSFSTLEIQRTEQGDSAMYLCASSASPGLSLTGELFFGEGSRLTVL.